Listed here are 14 T cell receptor beta chains from one sample, sequenced in a study of Graves' ophthalmopathy and Graves' hyperthyroidism. As the template, RNA transcripts were used to amplify TCR beta CDR3 regions. Second-round multiplex PCR came after a first-round RT-PCR that employed HTBI primers. One entry per CDR3 protein results from TCRdb running MiXCR on the multiplex PCR reads. Of a few hundred thousand distinct CDR3 sequences detected, approximately 15% appear once; the ten largest clones hold about 7.3%. Material for sequencing was peripheral blood. These receptor sequences come from a woman between 18 and 30 years old with stable Graves' hyperthyroidism.

The sample holds many counts of this clonotype. The chain combines TRBV7-3 with TRBJ1-2; the D is unclear. CDR3 length: 15 amino acids. CDR1 is SGHTA and CDR2 is FQGTGA in the germline V gene. Trimming left V 1 base short and J 5 bases short, with 14 bases between. The CDR3 nucleotides read TGTGCCAGCAGCTTAAGTCACGGGAGCGTATATGGCTACACCTTC. Its translation: CASSLSHGSVYGYTF. Full variable domain (rest looked up from reference TRBV7-3 and TRBJ1-2): GAGVSQTPSNKVTEKGKYVELRCDPISGHTALYWYRQSLGQGPEFLIYFQGTGAADDSGLPNDRFFAVRPEGSVSTLKIQRTERGDSAVYLCASSLSHGSVYGYTFGSGTRLTVV.

Ten or more counts support this clonotype. The CDR3 DNA sequence: TGCGCCAGCAGCTTGGAGGGGGTGAGCAATCAGCCCCAGCATTTT. As protein: CASSLEGVSNQPQHF. J is TRBJ1-5 and V is TRBV5-1; D may be TRBD1 (6 bases). The length of the CDR3 is 15 residues. The germline V gene has CDR1 SGHRS and CDR2 YFSETQ. V lost 0 bases and J 1 base, leaving 8 bases between the germline ends. Variable domain in full (rest from reference TRBV5-1 and TRBJ1-5): KAGVTQTPRYLIKTRGQQVTLSCSPISGHRSVSWYQQTPGQGLQFLFEYFSETQRNKGNFPGRFSGRQFSNSRSEMNVSTLELGDSALYLCASSLEGVSNQPQHFGDGTRLSIL.

This clonotype came up a few times. The chain combines TRBV7-9 with TRBJ2-5; tentatively, D is TRBD1 (6 bases). Germline V lookup: CDR1 SEHNR, CDR2 FQNEAQ (reference sequence). This CDR3 region has 15 residues. V was shortened by 7 bases and J by 0 bases, with 15 bases between the two germline ends. In DNA form, the CDR3 reads TGTGCCAGCACACCCGGGACACCTTACCAAGAGACCCAGTACTTC. It is translated as CASTPGTPYQETQYF. The entire variable domain, with the rest obtained from reference TRBV7-9 and TRBJ2-5, is as follows: DTGVSQNPRHKITKRGQNVTFRCDPISEHNRLYWYRQTLGQGPEFLTYFQNEAQLEKSRLLSDRFSAERPKGSFSTLEIQRTEQGDSAMYLCASTPGTPYQETQYFGPGTRLLVL.

This clonotype was observed at least ten times. The CDR3, as DNA: TGTGCCAGTAGTATGGCCAGGGGCGGCACCTATGGCTACACCTTC. Protein: CASSMARGGTYGYTF. The chain links TRBV19 to TRBJ1-2, with TRBD1 as a possible D gene (6 bases). The CDR3 runs to 15 residues. V lost 3 bases to trimming and J lost 4 bases, with 15 bases between them. CDR1 is LNHDA, CDR2 SQIVND, per germline (reference sequence).

This clonotype was picked up many times. The chain combines TRBV2 with TRBJ2-7; D is possibly TRBD1 or TRBD2 (6 bases each). The germline V gene has CDR1 SNHLY and CDR2 FYNNEI. The CDR3 runs to 14 residues. The ends were cut back, 4 bases at V and 5 bases at J, with 15 bases in the middle. In nucleotides, the CDR3 is TGTGCCAGCAGTGTTCGTAGGGGGGACGACGAGCAGTACTTC. Protein product: CASSVRRGDDEQYF.

The chain employs TRBV6-5 and TRBJ2-2; possibly TRBD2 for D (6 bases). This CDR3 contains 17 residues. With 2 bases removed from V and 1 base from J, the gap between germline ends came to 14 bases. Germline assignment: CDR1 MNHEY and CDR2 SVGAGI. The DNA for the CDR3 is TGTGCCAGCAGTTACACCCGTGGGGGAGGGAACACCGGGGAGCTGTTTTTT. The encoded protein is CASSYTRGGGNTGELFF.

As regards this clonotype: Germline and junction disagree at one end, which may indicate a read error. As DNA, the CDR3 is TGTGCCAGCAGTATCGGGACAGGTCACACCTCTGAGGCCAACGTCCTGACTTTC. This gives the protein CASSIGTGHTSEANVLTF. V gene TRBV25-1 combines with J gene TRBJ2-6; 8 bases are a match to TRBD1. Germline CDR1 MGHDK, CDR2 SYGVNS. The CDR3 runs 18 residues. Complete variable domain (other parts from reference TRBV25-1 and TRBJ2-6): EADIYQTPRYLVIGTGKKITLECSQTMGHDKMYWYQQDPGMELHLIHYSYGVNSTEKGDLSSESTVSRIRTEHFPLTLESARPSHTSQYLCASSIGTGHTSEANVLTFGAGSRLTVL.

This clonotype was observed many times. This rearrangement joins TRBV20-1 to TRBJ1-1; D gene unclear. Per the germline V gene, CDR1 is DFQATT and CDR2 is SNEGSKA (reference sequence). V was shortened by 1 base and J by 4 bases, with 10 bases between the two germline ends. CDR3 length equals 13 residues. CDR3 bases: TGCAGTGCTAGAGTATCGGGGAGCACTGAAGCTTTCTTT. It translates to CSARVSGSTEAFF.

This clonotype turned up a few times. V is TRBV4-2 and J is TRBJ1-5; TRBD1 aligns across 11 bases. Germline V gene data show CDR1 as LGHNA and CDR2 as YNFKEQ. This CDR3 comprises 16 residues. With V trimmed by 4 bases and J by 7 bases, 9 bases remained unmatched. CDR3 loop: CASSPGGQGVEQPQHF. The CDR3 DNA reads TGTGCCAGCAGCCCTGGGGGACAGGGGGTAGAGCAGCCCCAGCATTTT.

This clonotype came up many times. The chain recombines TRBV24-1 with TRBJ2-7; 8 bases are shared with TRBD1. Germline V CDR1 and CDR2: KGHDR, SFDVKD. The J segment lost 5 bases and the V segment lost 3 bases, leaving 8 bases of the junction unmatched. The CDR3 spans 15 residues. CDR3 DNA sequence: TGTGCCACCAGTGATCCGGGACAGGTCCCCAACGAGCAGTACTTC. It encodes CATSDPGQVPNEQYF.

This clonotype came up a few times. This chain uses TRBV11-2 with TRBJ2-5; 9 bases map to TRBD2. The CDR3 has 17 residues. The germline CDR1 and CDR2 sequences are SGHAT and FQNNGV. The trim removed 4 bases at V and 3 bases at J, leaving 12 bases unmatched. CDR3 protein: CASSSQSGGFPKETQYF. CDR3 sequence (DNA): TGTGCCAGCAGCTCCCAAAGCGGGGGGTTTCCAAAAGAGACCCAGTACTTC.

As for this clonotype: A read error may be the cause here, since a much bigger clone is one base away. The chain employs TRBV6-1 and TRBJ1-5, with D uncertain. The CDR3 is made up of 11 amino acids. From germline, CDR1 is MNHNS and CDR2 SASEGT. This CDR3 is CASGNNQPLHF. The CDR3 region has the DNA TGTGCCAGCGGAAACAATCAGCCCCTGCATTTT.

This rearrangement joins TRBV11-2 to TRBJ2-7; TRBD1 or TRBD2 may be the D gene (5 bases each). Trimming shortened V by 5 bases and J by 11 bases, and 13 bases separated the two germline ends. The CDR3 length is 11 residues. The germline CDR1 and CDR2 sequences are SGHAT and FQNNGV. CDR3 protein: CASSPGRVKYF. The CDR3 coding sequence is TGTGCCAGCAGCCCGGGGCGGGTGAAGTACTTC.

The genes are TRBV27 and TRBJ1-2; TRBD1 agrees at 12 bases. The V gene end was trimmed by 10 bases and the J gene end by 5 bases; junction bases not matched to a gene: 14. This CDR3 comprises 16 residues. Germline-derived CDR1 and CDR2 are MNHEY and SMNVEV (reference sequence). CDR3 nucleotides: TGTGCCACCCACCGGGGACAGGGGGCTTACCCTTATGGCTACACCTTC. Residues: CATHRGQGAYPYGYTF.